The entry below gives a single TCR beta chain sequence along with its context. Its antigen remains unknown. The sample comes from a study of shared clonotypes between healthy human individuals. Study findings and constraints: Investigators collected only blood, and repertoires in tissues likely differ. Clonotypes shared by all four sorted-subset donors had higher generation probabilities than non-shared clonotypes. Larger richness was generally estimated for naive than memory subsets.

Genomic DNA (from each subset) was split evenly across several immunoSEQ plates. Here immunoSEQ multiplex PCR was the method, and the copy in TCRdb shows in-frame clones only, minus some. The sample records 2 million to 2.5 million clones, about nine tenths being singletons. CDR3 length: 15 amino acids. CDR1 is MNHNS and CDR2 is SASEGT in the germline V gene. The V gene end was trimmed by 2 bases and the J gene end by 4 bases; junction bases not matched to a gene: 5. This TCR came from a man aged 18 to 35 in good health. Some clones in this sample may be carry-over from other donors' samples. Material for sequencing was naive CD4+ T cells from PBMCs. As for subset: CD45RA+ positively selected. This rearrangement joins TRBV6-1 to TRBJ1-5; 7 bases fit TRBD1. In nucleotides, the CDR3 is TGTGCCAGCAGTGAATACACCAGGGGGAATCAGCCCCAGCATTTT. Protein sequence: CASSEYTRGNQPQHF.